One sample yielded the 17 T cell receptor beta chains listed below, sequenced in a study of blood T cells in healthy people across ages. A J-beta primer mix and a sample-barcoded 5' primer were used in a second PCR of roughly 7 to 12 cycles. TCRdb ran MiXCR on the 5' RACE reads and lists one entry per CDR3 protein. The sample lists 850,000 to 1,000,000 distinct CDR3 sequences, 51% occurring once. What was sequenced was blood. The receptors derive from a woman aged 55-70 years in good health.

As DNA, the CDR3 is TGTGCCAGCAGTCCACTTGGATTGTACAATGAGCAGTACTTC. It yields the protein CASSPLGLYNEQYF. The chain carries TRBV7-2 and TRBJ2-5; no clear D. V lost 6 bases, J lost 11 bases, and 22 bases lay in between. The length of the CDR3 is 14 residues. Germline V lookup: CDR1 SGHTA, CDR2 FQGNSA.

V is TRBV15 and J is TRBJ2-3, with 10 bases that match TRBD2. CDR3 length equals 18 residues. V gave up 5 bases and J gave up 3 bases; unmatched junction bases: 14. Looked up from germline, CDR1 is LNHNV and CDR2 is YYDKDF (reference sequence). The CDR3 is CATSDQSASGRKTDTQYF. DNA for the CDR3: TGTGCCACCAGCGATCAGTCGGCTAGCGGGAGAAAAACAGATACGCAGTATTTT.

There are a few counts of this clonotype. The CDR3 loop is CSVTKSPGSYEKLFF. In DNA form, the CDR3 reads TGCAGCGTTACAAAATCACCGGGGTCTTATGAAAAACTGTTTTTT. V is TRBV29-1 and J is TRBJ1-4; D gene ambiguous. Germline values: CDR1 SQVTM, CDR2 ANQGSEA. V was clipped by 5 bases and J by 6 bases, with 19 bases between them. The CDR3 extends over 15 amino acids.

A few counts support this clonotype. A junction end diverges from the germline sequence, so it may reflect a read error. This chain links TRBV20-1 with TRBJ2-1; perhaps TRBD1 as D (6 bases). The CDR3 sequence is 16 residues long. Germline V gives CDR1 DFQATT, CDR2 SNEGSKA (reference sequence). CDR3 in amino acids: CSARARGRGGYKEQFF. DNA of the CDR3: TGCAGTGCTAGAGCTAGAGGCAGGGGTGGCTACAAGGAGCAGTTCTTC.

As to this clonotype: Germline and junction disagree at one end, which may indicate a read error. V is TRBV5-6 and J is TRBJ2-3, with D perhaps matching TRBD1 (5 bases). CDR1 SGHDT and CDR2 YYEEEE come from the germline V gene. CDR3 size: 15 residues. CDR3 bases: TGTGCCAGCAGCCCGGCAGGGTCCTACACAGATACGCGGTATTTT. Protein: CASSPAGSYTDTRYF.

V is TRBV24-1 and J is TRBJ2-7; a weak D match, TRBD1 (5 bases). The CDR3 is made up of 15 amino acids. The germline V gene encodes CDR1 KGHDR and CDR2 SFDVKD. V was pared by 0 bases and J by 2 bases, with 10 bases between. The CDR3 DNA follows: TGTGCCACCAGTGATTTGAAGTCAGGGACCTACGAGCAGTACTTC. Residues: CATSDLKSGTYEQYF.

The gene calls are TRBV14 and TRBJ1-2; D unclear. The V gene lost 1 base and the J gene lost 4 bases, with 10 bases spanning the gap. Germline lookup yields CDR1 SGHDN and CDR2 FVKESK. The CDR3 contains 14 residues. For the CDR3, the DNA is TGTGCCAGCAGCCAAGGCCCAAACAGCTATGGCTACACCTTC. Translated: CASSQGPNSYGYTF.

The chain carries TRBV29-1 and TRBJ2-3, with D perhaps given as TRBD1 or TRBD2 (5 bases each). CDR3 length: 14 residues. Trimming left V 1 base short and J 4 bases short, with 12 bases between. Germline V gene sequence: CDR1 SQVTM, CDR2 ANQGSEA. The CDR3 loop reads CSVEVRQGADTQYF. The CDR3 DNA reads TGCAGCGTTGAAGTGAGGCAGGGAGCAGATACGCAGTATTTT.

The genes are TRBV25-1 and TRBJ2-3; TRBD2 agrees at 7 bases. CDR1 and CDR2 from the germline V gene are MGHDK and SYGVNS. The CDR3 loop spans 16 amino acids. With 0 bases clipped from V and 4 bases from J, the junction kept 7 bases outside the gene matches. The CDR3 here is CASSEYSGRSADTQYF. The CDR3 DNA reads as TGTGCCAGCAGTGAATACTCCGGGAGGAGCGCAGATACGCAGTATTTT.

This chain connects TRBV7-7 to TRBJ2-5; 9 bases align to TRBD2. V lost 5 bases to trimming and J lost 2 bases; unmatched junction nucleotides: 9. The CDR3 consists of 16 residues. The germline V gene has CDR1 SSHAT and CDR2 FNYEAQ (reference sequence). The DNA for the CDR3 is TGTGCCAGCAGCCTGGGAGTAGCGGGAGTTCAAGAGACCCAGTACTTC. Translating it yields CASSLGVAGVQETQYF.

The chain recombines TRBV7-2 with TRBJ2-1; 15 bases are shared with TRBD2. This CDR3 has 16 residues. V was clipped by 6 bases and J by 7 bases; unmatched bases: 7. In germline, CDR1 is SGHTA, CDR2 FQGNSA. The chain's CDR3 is CASSLRGTSGRNEQFF. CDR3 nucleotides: TGTGCCAGCAGTTTGAGGGGGACTAGCGGGAGGAATGAGCAGTTCTTC.

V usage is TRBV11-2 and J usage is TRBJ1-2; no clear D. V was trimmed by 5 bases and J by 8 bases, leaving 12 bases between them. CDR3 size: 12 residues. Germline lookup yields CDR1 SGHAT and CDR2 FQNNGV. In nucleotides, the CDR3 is TGTGCCAGCAGCCCCTCGAGAGGGGGCTACACCTTC. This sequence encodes CASSPSRGGYTF.

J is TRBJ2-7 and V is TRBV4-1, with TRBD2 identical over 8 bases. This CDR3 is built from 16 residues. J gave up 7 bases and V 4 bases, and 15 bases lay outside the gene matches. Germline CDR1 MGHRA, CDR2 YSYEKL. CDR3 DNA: TGCGCCAGCAGCCGGAGGCTACTAGCGGACTACAATGAGCAGTACTTC. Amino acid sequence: CASSRRLLADYNEQYF.

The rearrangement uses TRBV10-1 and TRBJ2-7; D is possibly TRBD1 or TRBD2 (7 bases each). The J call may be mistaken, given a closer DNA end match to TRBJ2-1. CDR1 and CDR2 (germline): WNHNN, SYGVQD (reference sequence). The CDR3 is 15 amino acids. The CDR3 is CASSEPRGGQREQFF. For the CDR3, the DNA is TGCGCCAGCAGTGAGCCCAGGGGGGGGCAGCGGGAGCAGTTCTTC.

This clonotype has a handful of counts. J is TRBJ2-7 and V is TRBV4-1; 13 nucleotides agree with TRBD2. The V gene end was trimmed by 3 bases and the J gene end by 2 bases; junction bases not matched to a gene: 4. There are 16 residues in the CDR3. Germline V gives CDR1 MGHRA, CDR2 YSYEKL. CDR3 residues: CASSQGTSGDAYEQYF. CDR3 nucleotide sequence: TGCGCCAGCAGCCAGGGGACTAGCGGGGATGCCTACGAGCAGTACTTC.

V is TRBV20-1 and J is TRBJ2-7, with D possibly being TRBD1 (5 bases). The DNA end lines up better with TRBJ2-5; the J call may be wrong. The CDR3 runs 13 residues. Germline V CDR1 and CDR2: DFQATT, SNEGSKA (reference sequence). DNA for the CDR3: TGCAGTGCCCAGGAGCCGGCAGGGGAGACCCAGTACTTC. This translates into CSAQEPAGETQYF.

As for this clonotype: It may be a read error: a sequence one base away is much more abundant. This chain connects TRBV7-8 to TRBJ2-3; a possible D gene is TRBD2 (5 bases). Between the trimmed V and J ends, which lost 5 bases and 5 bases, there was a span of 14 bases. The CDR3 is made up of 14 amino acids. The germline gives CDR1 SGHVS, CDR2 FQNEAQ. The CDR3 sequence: CASSVELARDTQYF. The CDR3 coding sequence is TGTGCCAGCAGCGTAGAGCTAGCTAGAGATACGCAGTATTTT.